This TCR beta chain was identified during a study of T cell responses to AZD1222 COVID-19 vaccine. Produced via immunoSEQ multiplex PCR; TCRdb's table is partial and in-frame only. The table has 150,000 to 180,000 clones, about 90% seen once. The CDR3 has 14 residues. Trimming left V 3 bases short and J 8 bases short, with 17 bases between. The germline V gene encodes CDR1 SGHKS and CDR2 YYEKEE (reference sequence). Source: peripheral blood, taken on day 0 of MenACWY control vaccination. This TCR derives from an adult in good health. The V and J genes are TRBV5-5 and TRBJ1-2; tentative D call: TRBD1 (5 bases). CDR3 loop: CASSSHLDSGGYTF. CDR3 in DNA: TGTGCCAGCAGCTCCCATCTCGACAGCGGGGGCTACACCTTC.